This TCR beta chain emerged from a study of blood T cells in healthy people across ages. Findings of the study overall: Relative to aged donors, long-lived donors carried more naive CD4+ cells and displayed higher diversity. Conclusively comparing naive with antigen-experienced cells was impossible with unsorted PBMCs. For the donors, CMV status was unknown and possibly confounded expanded clonotype changes. A roughly linear age-dependent decrease characterized TCR beta diversity per million T cells.

As for this clonotype: Antigen: not known. One end of the junction does not line up with germline, which may come from a read error.

The CDR3 spans 14 residues. The germline gives CDR1 SGHRS, CDR2 YFSETQ. Together with a sample-barcoded 5' primer, a J-beta primer mix was included in a second PCR lasting about 6 to 11 cycles. Each CDR3 protein is one row after TCRdb ran MiXCR on the 5' RACE reads. The sample holds 950,000 to 1,200,000 distinct CDR3 sequences, about two fifths seen once. The sequence derives from a man aged 18 to 30 in good health. V and J are TRBV5-1 and TRBJ2-2; D may match TRBD1 or TRBD2 (5 bases each). Sequencing was carried out using blood. The CDR3 is CASSLGTVNGELFF. CDR3 in DNA: TGCGCCAGCAGTTTGGGGACGGTGAACGGGGAGCTGTTTTTT.